The clone carrying this TCR beta chain appeared many times. Its specificity is unknown. The entry originates in a study of T cells in Graves' hyperthyroidism and ophthalmopathy. Newly diagnosed patients aged 18 to 65 had hyperthyroidism of under 2 months' duration. Study observations and caveats: Most expanded thyroid clonotypes above 0.001 also appeared in blood.

RNA transcripts yielded amplified TCR beta CDR3 regions. TCR CDR3 underwent first-round RT-PCR with the HTBI primer set. Each CDR3 protein is one row after TCRdb ran MiXCR on the multiplex PCR reads. The repertoire holds 450,000 to 600,000 distinct CDR3 sequences, with roughly 15% as singletons. This CDR3 has 14 amino acids. Germline V gives CDR1 LGHNT, CDR2 FRNRAP. With V trimmed by 8 bases and J by 0 bases, 4 bases remained unmatched. The chain combines TRBV12-5 with TRBJ2-1, with 7 bases identical to TRBD1. This clonotype was sampled from a middle-aged woman with Graves' hyperthyroidism. The sequencing input was blood. The CDR3 spells CASHRDSSYNEQFF. The DNA of the CDR3 is TGTGCTAGTCATAGGGACAGCTCCTACAATGAGCAGTTCTTC.